This passage covers 10 T cell receptor beta chains from one sample sequenced in a study of CD8+ T cells in alopecia areata (dated by TCRdb to the late 2010s). The meaning of the sample's time point label: around 4 weeks on oral tofacitinib. Per the publication, the treatment or condition label means: oral pan-JAK inhibitor, 5-10 mg twice daily. The protocol used for the library was the immunoSEQ multiplex PCR assay. RNA was extracted from all samples and reverse transcribed into cDNA, which served as template for TCR sequencing. The clones in this table, taken by TCRdb from immuneACCESS, are in-frame only. Not every clone is retained; where verified, under half of the shortfall comes from an unresolved V gene, and the cause of the rest is unknown. The sample profile shows some 240,000 clones; 50% to 60% of them were found once. Clones ranked in the top ten supply roughly 1.6% of the sample. This material consisted of CD4+ T cells sorted from blood, taken at week 4, from a patient treated with tofacitinib. Source of these receptors: a human donor with alopecia areata.

The chain employs TRBV30 and TRBJ2-3; 8 nucleotides line up with TRBD2. Germline V gene sequence: CDR1 GTSNPN, CDR2 SVGIG (reference sequence). This CDR3 is 16 amino acids long. V lost 0 bases and J lost 2; bases outside the gene matches: 7. As DNA, the CDR3 is TGTGCCTGGAGTGTTGCGGGGGGATTTCACACAGATACGCAGTATTTT. It codes for CAWSVAGGFHTDTQYF.

V usage is TRBV5-6 and J usage is TRBJ1-2; D is perhaps TRBD1 (6 bases). The germline CDR1 and CDR2 sequences are SGHDT and YYEEEE. CDR3 size: 16 residues. Trimming cost V 2 bases and J 4 bases, with 18 bases left between them. CDR3 amino acids: CASSFSIGGRIYGYTF. The CDR3 region has the DNA TGTGCCAGCAGCTTTTCCATTGGGGGGCGTATCTATGGCTACACCTTC.

In its sample, this clone was seen once. The chain is built from TRBV27 and TRBJ1-2; TRBD1 is a possible D gene (5 bases). V was shortened by 3 bases and J by 9 bases, with 14 bases between the two germline ends. Germline V CDR1 and CDR2: MNHEY, SMNVEV (reference sequence). The CDR3 is made up of 13 amino acids. CDR3 in DNA: TGTGCCAGCAGTTTTAGCATTCAGGGAAGCTACACCTTC. Amino acid sequence: CASSFSIQGSYTF.

This clone was recorded once. The rearrangement joins TRBV29-1 to TRBJ1-2; TRBD1 is a possible D gene (5 bases). Germline lookup yields CDR1 SQVTM and CDR2 ANQGSEA. The V end was cut by 1 base, the J end by 4 bases, with 7 bases between. CDR3 size: 12 residues. CDR3 amino acids: CSVEAQGYGYTF. In DNA, the CDR3 is TGCAGCGTTGAAGCCCAGGGCTATGGCTACACCTTC.

The CDR3 spells CASSRTGRNEQYF. As DNA, the CDR3 is TGTGCCAGCAGCAGGACAGGGCGAAACGAGCAGTACTTC. The chain combines TRBV27 with TRBJ2-7; TRBD1 matches 8 bases. Germline V gene sequence: CDR1 MNHEY, CDR2 SMNVEV (reference sequence). The junction had 6 bases not matched to a gene; V was cut back by 6 bases and J by 5 bases. This CDR3 contains 13 residues.

The chain employs TRBV18 and TRBJ1-2; D is perhaps TRBD1 (6 bases). Looked up from germline, CDR1 is KGHSH and CDR2 is LQKENI. Trimming removed 3 bases at V and 2 bases at J, with 13 bases between. The CDR3 covers 15 residues. DNA of the CDR3: TGTGCCAGCTCACCGGGGGACAATACCAACTATGGCTACACCTTC. Translation: CASSPGDNTNYGYTF.

V gene TRBV29-1 combines with J gene TRBJ2-3; possibly TRBD1 for D (6 bases). The CDR3 contains 15 residues. Germline CDR1 and CDR2: SQVTM and ANQGSEA. Between the trimmed V and J ends, which lost 0 bases and 2 bases, there was a span of 12 bases. CDR3 region: CSVEDHRDNTDTQYF. CDR3 nucleotides: TGCAGCGTTGAAGATCACCGGGACAACACAGATACGCAGTATTTT.

The V gene is TRBV4-3, the J gene TRBJ2-1; D is ambiguous. The CDR3 sequence is 14 residues long. CDR1 and CDR2 (germline): LGHNA, YSLEER. Trimming stripped 0 bases from V and 4 bases from J, with 7 bases between. The CDR3 loop reads CASSQDPRYNEQFF. DNA for the CDR3: TGCGCCAGCAGCCAAGATCCCAGATACAATGAGCAGTTCTTC.

The CDR3 bases are TGTGCCACCAGCACGGACAGGGCTCAGCCCCAGCATTTT. Its protein is CATSTDRAQPQHF. The chain couples TRBV15 to TRBJ1-5; TRBD1 aligns across 8 bases. Trimming removed 4 bases from V and 6 bases from J; junction bases left unmatched: 2. Germline loops: CDR1 LNHNV, CDR2 YYDKDF (reference sequence). The CDR3 length is 13 residues.

A few counts support this clone. This rearrangement joins TRBV29-1 to TRBJ2-3, with D perhaps TRBD1 (6 bases). The germline CDR1 and CDR2 sequences are SQVTM and ANQGSEA. V was clipped by 5 bases and J by 2 bases, with 11 bases between them. The CDR3 has 13 amino acids. DNA for the CDR3: TGCAGCGTTCCGGGACAATACACAGATACGCAGTATTTT. The encoded protein is CSVPGQYTDTQYF.